This T cell receptor (beta chain) was recorded in a study of identical twins. The study, taken as a whole, reports: A lower insertion count was a feature of abundant cord blood beta clonotypes, with no such feature in memory repertoires.

TCRdb re-analysed the 5' RACE reads in MiXCR, keeping a single row per CDR3 protein. The sample yields around 680,000 distinct CDR3 sequences, 8.6% seen once. V lost 7 bases, J lost 0 bases, and 8 bases stayed unmatched. The CDR3 runs to 16 residues. This clonotype was seen more than once but under ten times. Its antigen is undetermined. The sample was also linked to a second study, of yellow fever vaccine responses in identical twins. According to that study: Vaccine-induced T cell responses in twins were reportedly observed to appear partly convergent, partly personalized.

This sequence was found in a woman between 18 and 30 years old in good health. The rearrangement uses TRBV12-3 or TRBV12-4 and TRBJ2-3, with 9 bases identical to TRBD2. Sequencing was performed on PBMCs. CDR3 region: CASTQTSGTSTDTQYF. The CDR3 nucleotides are TGTGCCAGCACCCAGACTAGCGGTACTAGCACAGATACGCAGTATTTT.